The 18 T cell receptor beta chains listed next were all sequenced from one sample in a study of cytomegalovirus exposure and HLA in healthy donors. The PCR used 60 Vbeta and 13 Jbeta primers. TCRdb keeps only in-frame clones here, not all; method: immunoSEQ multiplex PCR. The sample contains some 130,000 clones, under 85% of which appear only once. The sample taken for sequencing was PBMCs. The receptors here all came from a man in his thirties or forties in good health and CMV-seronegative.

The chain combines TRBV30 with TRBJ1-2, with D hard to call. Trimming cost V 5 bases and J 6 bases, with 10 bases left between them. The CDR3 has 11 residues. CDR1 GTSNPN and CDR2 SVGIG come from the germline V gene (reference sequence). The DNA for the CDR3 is TGTGCCTGGGGGCTGGCTAATGGCTACACCTTC. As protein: CAWGLANGYTF. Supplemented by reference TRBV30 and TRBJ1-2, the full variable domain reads SQTIHQWPATLVQPVGSPLSLECTVEGTSNPNLYWYRQAAGRGLQLLFYSVGIGQISSEVPQNLSASRPQDRQFILSSKKLLLSDSGFYLCAWGLANGYTFGSGTRLTVV.

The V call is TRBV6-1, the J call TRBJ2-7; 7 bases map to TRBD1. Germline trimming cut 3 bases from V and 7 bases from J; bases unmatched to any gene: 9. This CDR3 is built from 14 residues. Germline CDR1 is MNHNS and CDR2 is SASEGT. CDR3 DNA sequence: TGTGCCAGCAGTGACGACAGGGAAGTAGGAGAGCAGTACTTC. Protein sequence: CASSDDREVGEQYF.

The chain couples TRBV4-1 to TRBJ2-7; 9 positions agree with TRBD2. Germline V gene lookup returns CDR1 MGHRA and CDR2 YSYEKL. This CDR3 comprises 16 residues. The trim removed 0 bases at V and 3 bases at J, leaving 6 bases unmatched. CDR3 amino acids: CASSQDLTSGFYEQYF. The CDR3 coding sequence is TGCGCCAGCAGCCAAGATCTAACTAGCGGGTTCTACGAGCAGTACTTC.

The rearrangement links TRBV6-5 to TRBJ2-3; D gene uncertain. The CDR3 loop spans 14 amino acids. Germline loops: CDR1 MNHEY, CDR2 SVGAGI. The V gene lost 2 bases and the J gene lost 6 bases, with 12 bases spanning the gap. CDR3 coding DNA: TGTGCCAGCAGTTACGTTGGTAACACGGATACGCAGTATTTT. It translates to CASSYVGNTDTQYF.

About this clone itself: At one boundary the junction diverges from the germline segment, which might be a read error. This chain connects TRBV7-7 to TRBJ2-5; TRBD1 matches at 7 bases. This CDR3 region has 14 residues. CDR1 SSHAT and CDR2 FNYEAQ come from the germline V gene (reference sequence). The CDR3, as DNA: TGTGCTAGCAGCCTGGGACAGCCTGCCGCGGCCCAGTACTTC. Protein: CASSLGQPAAAQYF.

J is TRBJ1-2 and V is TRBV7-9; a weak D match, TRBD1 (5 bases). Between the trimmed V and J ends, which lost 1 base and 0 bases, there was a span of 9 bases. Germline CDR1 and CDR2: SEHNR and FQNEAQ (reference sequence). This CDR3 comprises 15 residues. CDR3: CASSLEGDTNYGYTF. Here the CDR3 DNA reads TGTGCCAGCAGCTTAGAAGGGGATACTAACTATGGCTACACCTTC.

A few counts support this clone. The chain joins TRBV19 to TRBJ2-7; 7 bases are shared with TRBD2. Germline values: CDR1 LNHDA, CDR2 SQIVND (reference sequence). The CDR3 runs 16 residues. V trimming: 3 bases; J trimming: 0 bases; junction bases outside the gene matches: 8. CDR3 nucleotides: TGTGCCAGTAGTATGGAGCGGGGCAGGCCCTCCTACGAGCAGTACTTC. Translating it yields CASSMERGRPSYEQYF.

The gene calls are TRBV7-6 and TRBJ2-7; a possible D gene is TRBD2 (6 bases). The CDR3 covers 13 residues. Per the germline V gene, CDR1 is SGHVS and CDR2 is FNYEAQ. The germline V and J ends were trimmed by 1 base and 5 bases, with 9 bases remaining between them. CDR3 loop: CASSLVGSDEQYF. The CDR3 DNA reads TGTGCCAGCAGCTTAGTCGGGAGCGACGAGCAGTACTTC.

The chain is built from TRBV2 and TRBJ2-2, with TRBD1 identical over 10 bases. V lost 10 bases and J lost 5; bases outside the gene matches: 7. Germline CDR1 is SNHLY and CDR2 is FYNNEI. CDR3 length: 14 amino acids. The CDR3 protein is CANRQGARTGELFF. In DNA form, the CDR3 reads TGTGCCAACCGACAGGGGGCGCGAACCGGGGAGCTGTTTTTT.

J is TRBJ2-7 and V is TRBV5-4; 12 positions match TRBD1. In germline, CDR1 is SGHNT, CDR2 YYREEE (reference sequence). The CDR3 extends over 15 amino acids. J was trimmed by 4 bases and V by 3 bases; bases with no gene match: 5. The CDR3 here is CASSSPGQGAYEQYF. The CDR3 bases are TGTGCCAGCAGCTCTCCGGGACAGGGGGCTTACGAGCAGTACTTC.

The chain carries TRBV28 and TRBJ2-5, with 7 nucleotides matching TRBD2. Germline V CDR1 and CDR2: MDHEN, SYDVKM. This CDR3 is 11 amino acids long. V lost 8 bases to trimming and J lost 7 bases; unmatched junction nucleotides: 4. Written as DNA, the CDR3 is TGTGCCAGCCCCGGCGGGGGGACCCAGTACTTC. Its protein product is CASPGGGTQYF.

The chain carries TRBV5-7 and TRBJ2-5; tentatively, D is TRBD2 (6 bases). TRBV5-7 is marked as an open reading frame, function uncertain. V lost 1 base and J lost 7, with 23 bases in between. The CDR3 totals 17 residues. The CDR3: CASSLSRGWGRGGTQYF. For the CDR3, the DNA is TGTGCCAGCAGCTTGTCTCGGGGGTGGGGCCGGGGCGGGACCCAGTACTTC.

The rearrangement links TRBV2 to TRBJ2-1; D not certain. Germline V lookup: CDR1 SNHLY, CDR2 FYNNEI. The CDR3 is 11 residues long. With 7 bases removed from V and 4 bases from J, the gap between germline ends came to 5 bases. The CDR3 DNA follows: TGTGCCAGCAACTTGTACAATGAGCAGTTCTTC. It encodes CASNLYNEQFF.

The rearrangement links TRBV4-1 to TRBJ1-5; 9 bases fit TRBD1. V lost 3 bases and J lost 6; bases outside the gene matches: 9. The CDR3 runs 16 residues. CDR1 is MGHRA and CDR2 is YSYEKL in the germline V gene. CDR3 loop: CASSHSTDRGPQPQHF. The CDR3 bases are TGCGCCAGCAGCCATTCTACGGACAGGGGCCCTCAGCCCCAGCATTTT.

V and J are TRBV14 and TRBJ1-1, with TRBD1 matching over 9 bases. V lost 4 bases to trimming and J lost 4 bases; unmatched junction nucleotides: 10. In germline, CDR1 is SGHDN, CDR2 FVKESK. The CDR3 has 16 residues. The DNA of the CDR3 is TGTGCCAGCAGCCTATTACAGGGGGCGTTGGGCACTGAAGCTTTCTTT. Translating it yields CASSLLQGALGTEAFF.

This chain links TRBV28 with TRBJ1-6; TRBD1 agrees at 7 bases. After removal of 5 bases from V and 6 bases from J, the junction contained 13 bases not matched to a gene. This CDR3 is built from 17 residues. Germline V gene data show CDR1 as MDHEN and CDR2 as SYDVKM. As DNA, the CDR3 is TGTGCCAGCAGTCCACAACCGGGACAGAGAACTAATTCACCCCTCCACTTT. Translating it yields CASSPQPGQRTNSPLHF.

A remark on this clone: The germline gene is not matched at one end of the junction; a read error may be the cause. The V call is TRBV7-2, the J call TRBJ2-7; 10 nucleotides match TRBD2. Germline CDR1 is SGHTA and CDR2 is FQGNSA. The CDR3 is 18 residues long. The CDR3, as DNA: TGTGCCAGCAGCCTTCAGACCTCACTAGCGGGGTCCTCCTACGACCAGTACTTC. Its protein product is CASSLQTSLAGSSYDQYF.

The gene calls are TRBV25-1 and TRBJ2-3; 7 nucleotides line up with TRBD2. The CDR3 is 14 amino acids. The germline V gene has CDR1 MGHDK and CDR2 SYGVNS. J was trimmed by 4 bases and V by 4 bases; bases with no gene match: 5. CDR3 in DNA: TGTGCCAGCAGTGGAGGGAGGGGCCCAGATACGCAGTATTTT. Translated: CASSGGRGPDTQYF.